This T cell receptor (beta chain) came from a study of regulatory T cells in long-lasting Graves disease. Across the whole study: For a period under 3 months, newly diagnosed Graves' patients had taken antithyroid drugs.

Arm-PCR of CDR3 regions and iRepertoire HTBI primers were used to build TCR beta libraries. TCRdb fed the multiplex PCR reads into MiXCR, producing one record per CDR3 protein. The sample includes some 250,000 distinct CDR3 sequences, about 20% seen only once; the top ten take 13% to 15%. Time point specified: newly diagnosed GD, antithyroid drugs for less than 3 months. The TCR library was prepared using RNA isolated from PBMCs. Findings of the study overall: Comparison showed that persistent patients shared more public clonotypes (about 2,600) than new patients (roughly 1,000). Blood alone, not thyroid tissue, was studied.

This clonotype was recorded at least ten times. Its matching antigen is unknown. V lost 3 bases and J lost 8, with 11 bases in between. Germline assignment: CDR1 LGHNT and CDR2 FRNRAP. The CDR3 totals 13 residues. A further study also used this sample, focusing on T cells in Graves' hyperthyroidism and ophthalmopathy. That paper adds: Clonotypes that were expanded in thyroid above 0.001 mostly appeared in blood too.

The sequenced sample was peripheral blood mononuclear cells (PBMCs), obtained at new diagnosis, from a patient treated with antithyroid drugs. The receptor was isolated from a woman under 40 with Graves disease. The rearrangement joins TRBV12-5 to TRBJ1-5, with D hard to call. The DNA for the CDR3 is TGTGCTAGTGGTTTCGACCTAATTGAGCCCCAGCATTTT. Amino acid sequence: CASGFDLIEPQHF.